A selection of T cell receptor beta chains follows, all from one sample in a study of Ad26.COV2.S vaccination and SARS-CoV-2 variants. Repertoires were generated with immunoSEQ multiplex PCR, while TCRdb's copy carries only in-frame clones and drops some. Of 300,000 to 350,000 clones in the sample, roughly 90% were seen once. The specimen was peripheral blood, collected in a trial of Ad26.COV2.S vaccine versus placebo. These receptor sequences come from a person between 18 and 65 years old who received the Ad26.COV2.S COVID-19 vaccine or a placebo. CDR3s include the opening cysteine and the closing phenylalanine or tryptophan. D genes are given only for firm matches. Size is stated for part of the rows, as once, few or many counts, or as a class when the clone is expanded.

d_gene,j_gene,abundance,v_gene,CDR3nt,CDR3aa
.,TRBJ2-2,.,TRBV16,TGTGCCAGCAGCCAGGTTCTTTCCGGGGAGCTGTTTTTT,CASSQVLSGELFF
TRBD2,TRBJ2-4,.,TRBV3-1/TRBV3-2,TGTGCCAGCAGCCAAGATGGGACTAGTAGGGTGCGAAACATTCAGTACTTC,CASSQDGTSRVRNIQYF
.,TRBJ2-7,.,TRBV2,TGTGCCAGCAGGAGGCAGGGCGAATCCTACGAGCAGTACTTC,CASRRQGESYEQYF
.,TRBJ1-5,.,TRBV30,TGTGCCTGGAGTAGACCCTATAGCAATCAGCCCCAGCATTTT,CAWSRPYSNQPQHF
.,TRBJ1-3,.,TRBV18,TGTGCCAGCTCACCACAATTGGGCAGGGGTCCATCTGGAAACACCATATATTTT,CASSPQLGRGPSGNTIYF
TRBD2,TRBJ2-3,once,TRBV30,TGTGCCTGGAGGGTTAGCGGGAGTGCACCGGTTACGCAGTATTTT,CAWRVSGSAPVTQYF
.,TRBJ1-3,.,TRBV7-9,TGTGCCAGCAGTTGGGGAATCTCTGGAAACACCATATATTTT,CASSWGISGNTIYF
TRBD1,TRBJ1-2,.,TRBV27,TGTGCCAGCAAGGGGGCAGCCTATGTAGGCTATGGCTACACCTTC,CASKGAAYVGYGYTF
.,TRBJ1-2,.,TRBV3-1/TRBV3-2,TGTGCCAGCAGCCCCGACCAGCCCGAAACAGCAGCTAACTATGGCTACACCTTC,CASSPDQPETAANYGYTF
.,TRBJ2-5,.,TRBV5-1,TGCGCCAGCAACATCGAAGGGGGGACCCAGTACTTC,CASNIEGGTQYF
TRBD2,TRBJ2-2,.,TRBV2,TGTGCCAGCAGTTTACTAGCGGGAAGCACCGGGGAGCTGTTTTTT,CASSLLAGSTGELFF
TRBD1,TRBJ1-5,.,TRBV5-8,TGTGCCAGCAGCTCACAGGGGGCGGTACAGCCCCAGCATTTT,CASSSQGAVQPQHF
.,TRBJ2-3,.,TRBV4-3,TGCGCCAGCAGCCAAGACACTCCTCCCGGGGCTAATACGCAGTATTTT,CASSQDTPPGANTQYF
TRBD2,TRBJ2-5,.,TRBV7-2,TGTGCCAGCAGCCAACGGACTAGCGGGAGTATGGAGACCCAGTACTTC,CASSQRTSGSMETQYF
TRBD2,TRBJ2-3,many,TRBV6-1,TGTGCCAGCAGTGAAGCGCTAGCGGGGGGCGGGTCAGATACGCAGTATTTT,CASSEALAGGGSDTQYF
.,TRBJ1-5,.,TRBV7-9,TGTGCCAGCAGCTTAGAGGGGTCTAGGCAGCCCCAGCATTTT,CASSLEGSRQPQHF
.,TRBJ2-5,.,TRBV4-2,TGTGCCAGCAGCCAAGATTGGGCGGTAGCGGAGTCACAAGAGACCCAGTACTTC,CASSQDWAVAESQETQYF
TRBD2,TRBJ2-2,.,TRBV7-9,TGTGCCAGCAGCTTTAGCGGGAGCAGGGACGGGGAGCTGTTTTTT,CASSFSGSRDGELFF
.,TRBJ1-4,.,TRBV30,TGTGCCTGGAGTGCCAGGATCGGGGAAAAACTGTTTTTT,CAWSARIGEKLFF
TRBD1,TRBJ1-1,.,TRBV6-6,TGTGCCAGCAGATCACCGGGACAGGGATCGACTGAAGCTTTCTTT,CASRSPGQGSTEAFF
TRBD2,TRBJ2-2,.,TRBV3-1/TRBV3-2,TGTGCCAGCAGCCAAATTGGGACTAGAAACACCGGGGAGCTGTTTTTT,CASSQIGTRNTGELFF
.,TRBJ2-3,.,TRBV2,TGTGCCAGCAGTTTGAGGGGAGCTGCACGAAATACGCAGTATTTT,CASSLRGAARNTQYF
.,TRBJ1-5,few,TRBV6-2/TRBV6-3,TGTGCCAGCAGCCCCAGGGGTGATAACAATCAGCCCCAGCATTTT,CASSPRGDNNQPQHF
.,TRBJ1-1,few,TRBV11-3,TGTGCCAGCAGTGCAGGTCCCGACACTGAAGCTTTCTTT,CASSAGPDTEAFF
TRBD1,TRBJ2-5,.,TRBV27,TGTGCCAGCAGTTCCATGGACAGGGGGCAGGAGACCCAGTACTTC,CASSSMDRGQETQYF
.,TRBJ2-5,.,TRBV5-1,TGCGCCAGCAGCGTTTCAGAGACCCAGTACTTC,CASSVSETQYF
.,TRBJ2-3,.,TRBV4-3,TGCGCCAGCAGCCGGGGCGGGGGCACAGATACGCAGTATTTT,CASSRGGGTDTQYF
TRBD1,TRBJ1-2,once,TRBV7-2,TGTGCCAGCAGCCTTGACAGGGTTGATGGCTACACCTTC,CASSLDRVDGYTF
.,TRBJ1-3,many,TRBV3-1/TRBV3-2,TGTGCCAGCAGCCAAGGGGTAGGGAACAGAGGAAACACCATATATTTT,CASSQGVGNRGNTIYF
TRBD1,TRBJ2-7,.,TRBV5-4,TGTGCCAGCAGCTTCAGGGGACAGGGGGACCCCTACGAGCAGTACTTC,CASSFRGQGDPYEQYF
.,TRBJ1-1,few,TRBV5-4,TGTGCCAGCAGCCTCGGGGGAGAAACTGAAGCTTTCTTT,CASSLGGETEAFF
.,TRBJ1-5,.,TRBV30,TGTGCCTGGAGTGTAACTAGCAATCAGCCCCAGCATTTT,CAWSVTSNQPQHF
.,TRBJ2-2,.,TRBV19,TGTGCCAGTAGTATACCACCCCCCACCGGGGAGCTGTTTTTT,CASSIPPPTGELFF
.,TRBJ1-1,.,TRBV6-2/TRBV6-3,TGTGCCAGCAGTTACTCGACCTCCCATATTCAGGGCTACACTGAAGCTTTCTTT,CASSYSTSHIQGYTEAFF
.,TRBJ2-3,.,TRBV7-2,TGTGCCAGCAGCTTTGCAGGCCTCGGCACAGATACGCAGTATTTT,CASSFAGLGTDTQYF
.,TRBJ2-2,.,TRBV7-2,TGTGCCAGCAGCTTCGACAGGTCCATCACCGGGGAGCTGTTTTTT,CASSFDRSITGELFF